This entry lists 21 T cell receptor beta chains sequenced from one sample in a study of technical replicates of blood from several donors. Sequencing was performed with immunoSEQ multiplex PCR; in TCRdb, only in-frame clones are kept and a portion is missing. The profile shows 65,000 to 85,000 clones, roughly 96% of them singletons. Specimen: T cells isolated from PBMCs. These receptors all stem from a human donor in good health.

In nucleotides, the CDR3 is TGTGCCAGCAGCGAGGGGGCGCGTGGCTACACCTTC. Its protein product is CASSEGARGYTF. The J gene is TRBJ1-2, the V gene TRBV2; 7 bases are shared with TRBD1. Germline values: CDR1 SNHLY, CDR2 FYNNEI. CDR3 size: 12 residues. V trimming: 6 bases; J trimming: 7 bases; junction bases outside the gene matches: 5. Together with reference TRBV2 and TRBJ1-2, the CDR3 gives the full variable domain: EPEVTQTPSHQVTQMGQEVILRCVPISNHLYFYWYRQILGQKVEFLVSFYNNEISEKSEIFDDQFSVERPDGSNFTLKIRSTKLEDSAMYFCASSEGARGYTFGSGTRLTVV.

This clone was seen once. The chain couples TRBV5-6 to TRBJ2-5; possible D gene TRBD2, 5 bases. The V and J ends lost 1 base and 2 bases respectively, with 9 bases between them. Germline lookup yields CDR1 SGHDT and CDR2 YYEEEE. This CDR3 has 14 residues. The CDR3 bases are TGTGCCAGCAGCTTGCCTAGCAATCAAGAGACCCAGTACTTC. It encodes CASSLPSNQETQYF. Looking up the rest from reference TRBV5-6 and TRBJ2-5 gives the full variable domain: DAGVTQSPTHLIKTRGQQVTLRCSPKSGHDTVSWYQQALGQGPQFIFQYYEEEERQRGNFPDRFSGHQFPNYSSELNVNALLLGDSALYLCASSLPSNQETQYFGPGTRLLVL.

The V call is TRBV6-1, the J call TRBJ1-5; a possible D gene is TRBD1 (5 bases). The germline V gene has CDR1 MNHNS and CDR2 SASEGT. The CDR3 is made up of 14 amino acids. V was clipped by 5 bases and J by 9 bases, with 17 bases between them. DNA of the CDR3: TGTGCCAGCAGTTTGGGGGAGGACCTAGGGCCCCAGCATTTT. Protein: CASSLGEDLGPQHF.

V gene TRBV28 combines with J gene TRBJ2-1; no clear D. The ends were cut back, 1 base at V and 9 bases at J, with 7 bases in the middle. Germline CDR1 reads MDHEN; CDR2 reads SYDVKM. The CDR3 is made up of 12 amino acids. CDR3 residues: CASSLFRGEQFF. As DNA, the CDR3 is TGTGCCAGCAGTTTATTCAGAGGTGAGCAGTTCTTC.

The rearrangement links TRBV7-2 to TRBJ2-2, with D unresolved. V was trimmed by 2 bases and J by 2 bases, leaving 6 bases between them. Germline V gene lookup returns CDR1 SGHTA and CDR2 FQGNSA. This CDR3 spans 14 amino acids. CDR3 sequence reads: CASSLNSNTGELFF. The CDR3 region has the DNA TGTGCCAGCAGCTTAAACTCAAACACCGGGGAGCTGTTTTTT. The full variable domain, rest sourced from reference TRBV7-2 and TRBJ2-2, is GAGVSQSPSNKVTEKGKDVELRCDPISGHTALYWYRQSLGQGLEFLIYFQGNSAPDKSGLPSDRFSAERTGGSVSTLTIQRTQQEDSAVYLCASSLNSNTGELFFGEGSRLTVL.

V usage is TRBV19 and J usage is TRBJ2-7, with a weak D call TRBD2 (6 bases). The CDR3 is 14 amino acids. Trimming shortened V by 5 bases and J by 3 bases, and 14 bases separated the two germline ends. Germline V gene sequence: CDR1 LNHDA, CDR2 SQIVND (reference sequence). CDR3 sequence reads: CASSPGGGYYEQYF. The CDR3 DNA reads as TGTGCCAGTAGTCCCGGGGGTGGATACTACGAGCAGTACTTC.

CDR3 nucleotides: TGTGCCAGCAACGAAGAAGGGCCGTGGACATATTTT. Its protein is CASNEEGPWTYF. The V and J genes are TRBV2 and TRBJ2-3; D might be TRBD1 (5 bases). The germline gives CDR1 SNHLY, CDR2 FYNNEI. This CDR3 is 12 amino acids long. Trimming took off 7 bases at V and 15 bases at J, with 20 bases between the two ends.

This chain uses TRBV29-1 with TRBJ2-6, with D uncertain. The CDR3 totals 14 residues. V was cut by 5 bases and J by 0 bases, with 8 bases left in between. Germline V CDR1 and CDR2: SQVTM, ANQGSEA. CDR3 nucleotides: TGCAGCGTTAGCGAAGCCTCTGGGGCCAACGTCCTGACTTTC. Protein: CSVSEASGANVLTF.

J is TRBJ2-5 and V is TRBV14, with 9 bases fitting TRBD2. The CDR3 covers 15 residues. J gave up 2 bases and V 4 bases, and 5 bases lay outside the gene matches. The V gene's germline CDR1 is SGHDN and CDR2 FVKESK. The CDR3 protein is CASSPLAGTQETQYF. The CDR3, as DNA: TGTGCCAGCAGCCCCCTAGCGGGAACACAAGAGACCCAGTACTTC.

The chain links TRBV29-1 to TRBJ2-7, with D possibly matching TRBD2 (5 bases). Germline lookup yields CDR1 SQVTM and CDR2 ANQGSEA. The CDR3 consists of 16 residues. The V gene lost 5 bases and the J gene lost 0 bases, with 20 bases spanning the gap. The CDR3 spells CSVLGEYGGPSYEQYF. CDR3 nucleotides: TGCAGCGTTCTTGGGGAATATGGCGGGCCCTCCTACGAGCAGTACTTC.

J is TRBJ2-7 and V is TRBV6-5; 10 bases are shared with TRBD1. This CDR3 is 15 amino acids long. With 6 bases clipped from V and 4 bases from J, the junction kept 9 bases outside the gene matches. Germline V lookup: CDR1 MNHEY, CDR2 SVGAGI. The CDR3 loop reads CASRRADRGAYEQYF. CDR3 sequence (DNA): TGTGCCAGCAGGAGGGCGGACAGGGGGGCGTACGAGCAGTACTTC.

The chain has TRBV2 and TRBJ1-1; unclear D gene. The V end was cut by 7 bases, the J end by 11 bases, with 17 bases between. The CDR3 is 12 amino acids. Germline V gene sequence: CDR1 SNHLY, CDR2 FYNNEI. The CDR3 sequence is CASTKEVGAAFF. For the CDR3, the DNA is TGTGCCAGCACCAAGGAGGTTGGTGCGGCTTTCTTT.

This chain uses TRBV27 with TRBJ2-7, with 7 bases fitting TRBD2. CDR3 size: 16 residues. V was pared by 5 bases and J by 1 base, with 11 bases of the junction left unmatched. Germline V gene data show CDR1 as MNHEY and CDR2 as SMNVEV (reference sequence). CDR3 region: CASSASIGRISYEQYF. DNA of the CDR3: TGTGCCAGCAGTGCGTCTATCGGGAGGATTTCCTACGAGCAGTACTTC.

This CDR3 reads CASSLRDGNQPQHF. The CDR3, as DNA: TGTGCCAGCAGTTTACGGGATGGCAATCAGCCCCAGCATTTT. This chain links TRBV27 with TRBJ1-5; D is undetermined. The germline V and J ends were trimmed by 2 bases and 2 bases, with 7 bases remaining between them. The CDR3 spans 14 residues. CDR1 and CDR2 from the germline V gene are MNHEY and SMNVEV (reference sequence).

This chain links TRBV29-1 with TRBJ2-7, with a possible D match to TRBD1 (6 bases). The CDR3 loop spans 13 amino acids. V was cut by 6 bases and J by 2 bases, with 14 bases left in between. Germline CDR1 SQVTM, CDR2 ANQGSEA. CDR3 sequence: CSVGQGTTYEQYF. CDR3 in DNA: TGCAGCGTGGGCCAAGGGACAACCTACGAGCAGTACTTC.

This clone was recorded once. The chain is built from TRBV7-2 and TRBJ2-3; 9 bases align to TRBD1. The CDR3 loop spans 13 amino acids. With V trimmed by 8 bases and J by 3 bases, 3 bases remained unmatched. Germline V lookup: CDR1 SGHTA, CDR2 FQGNSA. This CDR3 is CASGTGSTDTQYF. The CDR3 bases are TGTGCCAGCGGGACAGGGTCTACAGATACGCAGTATTTT.

This chain joins TRBV7-2 and TRBJ1-1; TRBD1 agrees at 7 bases. Germline CDR1 reads SGHTA; CDR2 reads FQGNSA. The CDR3 sequence is 15 residues long. Trimming took 0 bases from V and 0 from J; bases not matched to a gene: 1. The CDR3 nucleotides read TGTGCCAGCAGCTTAGCCGGGACAGTGAACACTGAAGCTTTCTTT. Translating it yields CASSLAGTVNTEAFF.

This clone showed up just once. The V call is TRBV5-1, the J call TRBJ2-7; TRBD2 matches 7 bases. V was clipped by 0 bases and J by 0 bases; unmatched bases: 6. Germline V gene lookup returns CDR1 SGHRS and CDR2 YFSETQ. The CDR3 sequence is 16 residues long. The CDR3 sequence is CASSLAFGGTSYEQYF. The CDR3 DNA sequence: TGCGCCAGCAGCTTGGCCTTCGGGGGGACCTCCTACGAGCAGTACTTC.

V usage is TRBV15 and J usage is TRBJ2-4, with D hard to call. Trimming took off 3 bases at V and 2 bases at J, with 8 bases between the two ends. This CDR3 is built from 14 residues. Germline CDR1 reads LNHNV; CDR2 reads YYDKDF (reference sequence). CDR3 sequence reads: CATSSWQSKNIQYF. The CDR3, as DNA: TGTGCCACCAGCAGCTGGCAGTCCAAAAACATTCAGTACTTC.

This chain connects TRBV6-5 to TRBJ1-1; D is perhaps TRBD1 (6 bases). Between the trimmed V and J ends, which lost 4 bases and 0 bases, there was a span of 9 bases. CDR3 size: 14 residues. Germline V gives CDR1 MNHEY, CDR2 SVGAGI. This CDR3 is CASSLTGLNTEAFF. CDR3 DNA: TGTGCCAGCAGTTTAACAGGGCTGAACACTGAAGCTTTCTTT.

This sequence joins TRBV7-9 and TRBJ2-1; no clear D. The germline V and J ends were trimmed by 3 bases and 2 bases, with 5 bases remaining between them. This CDR3 is 13 amino acids long. Germline CDR1 and CDR2: SEHNR and FQNEAQ (reference sequence). The CDR3 reads CASSFPTYNEQFF. In DNA, the CDR3 is TGTGCCAGCAGCTTTCCCACCTACAATGAGCAGTTCTTC.